This T cell receptor (beta chain) was identified during a study of blood T cells in healthy people across ages. Study-wide background: The template switching approach captured approximately one barcoded beta molecule for every two T cells. Regarding the study as a whole: TCR beta diversity correlated strongly with naive T cell percentage.

Aged about 6 to 90, donors were systemically healthy Caucasians from Russia. The use of a sample-barcoded 5' primer and a J-beta primer mix characterized a second PCR of about 7 to 12 cycles. TCRdb ran MiXCR on the 5' RACE reads and lists one entry per CDR3 protein. The sample contains 800,000 to 900,000 distinct CDR3 sequences, about 59% of which appear only once. Germline V gene sequence: CDR1 LGHNA, CDR2 YSLEER. This CDR3 contains 16 residues. Details on this clonotype: Its antigen is undetermined.

The sequence derives from a man between 25 and 39 years old in good health. Sequenced sample: blood. V usage is TRBV4-3 and J usage is TRBJ2-7; weak D call: TRBD1 (6 bases). Judging by the DNA end, TRBJ2-5 fits better; the J call may be wrong. CDR3 in amino acids: CASSQYSRGGSETQYF. The CDR3 nucleotides are TGCGCCAGCAGCCAATATAGCAGGGGTGGGTCGGAGACCCAGTACTTC.